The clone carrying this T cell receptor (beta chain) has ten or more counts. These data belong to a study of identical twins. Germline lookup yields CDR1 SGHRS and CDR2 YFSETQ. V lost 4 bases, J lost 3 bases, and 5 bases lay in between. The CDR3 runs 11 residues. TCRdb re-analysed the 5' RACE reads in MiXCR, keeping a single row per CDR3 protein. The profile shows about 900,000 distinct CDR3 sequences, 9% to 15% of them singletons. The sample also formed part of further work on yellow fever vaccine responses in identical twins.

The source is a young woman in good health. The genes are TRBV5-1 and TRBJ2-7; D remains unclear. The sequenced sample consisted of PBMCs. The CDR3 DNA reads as TGCGCCAGCAGCGGTCACTACGAGCAGTACTTC. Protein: CASSGHYEQYF.